This entry lists 22 T cell receptor beta chains sequenced from one sample in a study of blood T cell repertoires in COVID-19. Some clones are missing from TCRdb's copy, which holds only in-frame ones; the method was immunoSEQ multiplex PCR. This sample has 34,000 or so clones; approximately 88% occur once, and the top ten carry 14%. Sequencing was carried out using peripheral blood. Receptors originate from a man aged 55-75 years with active COVID-19.

This sequence joins TRBV11-3 and TRBJ2-1; D is perhaps TRBD2 (7 bases). Trimming pared 5 bases from V and 12 bases from J, leaving 14 bases between. The CDR3 has 12 amino acids. CDR1 SGHNT and CDR2 YENEEA come from the germline V gene. As DNA, the CDR3 is TGTGCCAGCAGCCCGGGGGGCGGGTGGCAGTTCTTC. Amino acids: CASSPGGGWQFF.

The J gene is TRBJ1-3, the V gene TRBV2; 9 bases are shared with TRBD1. This CDR3 comprises 16 residues. Unmatched junction bases numbered 8, after V lost 5 bases and J lost 3 bases. Germline V gene data show CDR1 as SNHLY and CDR2 as FYNNEI. The CDR3 DNA follows: TGTGCCAGCAGTCCTCGGACAGGGGTGGGTGGAAACACCATATATTTT. It specifies CASSPRTGVGGNTIYF.

The chain recombines TRBV27 with TRBJ2-1; possible D gene TRBD1, 5 bases. This CDR3 is built from 12 residues. Looked up from germline, CDR1 is MNHEY and CDR2 is SMNVEV (reference sequence). With 6 bases removed from V and 4 bases from J, the gap between germline ends came to 7 bases. This CDR3 reads CASRQGYNEQFF. For the CDR3, the DNA is TGTGCCAGCAGGCAGGGTTACAATGAGCAGTTCTTC.

This chain joins TRBV18 and TRBJ2-5; 8 bases agree with TRBD2. This CDR3 comprises 16 residues. CDR1 is KGHSH, CDR2 LQKENI, per germline. Trimming cost V 6 bases and J 0 bases; bases outside gene matches: 9. CDR3 DNA sequence: TGTGCCAGCTCCCCTCAGACTAGCGCAAACCAAGAGACCCAGTACTTC. Amino acids: CASSPQTSANQETQYF. Full variable domain (outside the CDR3, taken from reference TRBV18 and TRBJ2-5): NAGVMQNPRHLVRRRGQEARLRCSPMKGHSHVYWYRQLPEEGLKFMVYLQKENIIDESGMPKERFSAEFPKEGPSILRIQQVVRGDSAAYFCASSPQTSANQETQYFGPGTRLLVL.

CDR3 sequence: CASSAWGQGSAEQYF. In DNA form, the CDR3 reads TGTGCCAGCAGTGCTTGGGGACAGGGGTCCGCCGAGCAGTACTTC. The chain carries TRBV28 and TRBJ2-7, with TRBD1 identical over 10 bases. There are 15 residues in the CDR3. Per the germline V gene, CDR1 is MDHEN and CDR2 is SYDVKM. The J segment lost 6 bases and the V segment lost 5 bases, leaving 10 bases of the junction unmatched. The full variable domain, in which reference TRBV28 and TRBJ2-7 provide the parts outside the CDR3, is DVKVTQSSRYLVKRTGEKVFLECVQDMDHENMFWYRQDPGLGLRLIYFSYDVKMKEKGDIPEGYSVSREKKERFSLILESASTNQTSMYLCASSAWGQGSAEQYFGPGTRLTVT.

The gene calls are TRBV2 and TRBJ2-7, with a possible D match to TRBD2 (6 bases). Looked up from germline, CDR1 is SNHLY and CDR2 is FYNNEI. The length of the CDR3 is 12 residues. V was shortened by 7 bases and J by 2 bases, with 9 bases between the two germline ends. For the CDR3, the DNA is TGTGCCAGCAACGGGGGAACCTACGAGCAGTACTTC. Encoded protein: CASNGGTYEQYF.

The rearrangement uses TRBV4-1 and TRBJ1-5; TRBD1 is a possible D gene (6 bases). Trimming removed 0 bases from V and 1 base from J, with 13 bases in between. The CDR3 loop spans 17 amino acids. Germline V gene data show CDR1 as MGHRA and CDR2 as YSYEKL. The CDR3 DNA reads TGCGCCAGCAGCCAAGATGCGGGGGGCTGGAGCAATCAGCCCCAGCATTTT. Its protein is CASSQDAGGWSNQPQHF.

The DNA for the CDR3 is TGTGCCAGCAGCCAAGGAGGGACTAGCGGGAGGGATGAGCAGTTCTTC. This codes for CASSQGGTSGRDEQFF. The chain has TRBV4-2 and TRBJ2-1, with 16 bases identical to TRBD2. Germline V lookup: CDR1 LGHNA, CDR2 YNFKEQ. Trimming at V came to 1 base and at J to 8 bases, leaving 2 bases not matched to a gene. The CDR3 loop spans 16 amino acids.

The J gene is TRBJ2-3, the V gene TRBV6-5, with TRBD2 as a possible D gene (6 bases). Trimming took off 2 bases at V and 6 bases at J, with 15 bases between the two ends. The CDR3 extends over 15 amino acids. Germline V CDR1 and CDR2: MNHEY, SVGAGI. The CDR3 sequence is CASSYESGGGDTQYF. The DNA of the CDR3 is TGTGCCAGCAGTTACGAGAGCGGAGGAGGGGATACGCAGTATTTT.

The chain has TRBV3-1 (or the pseudogene TRBV3-2) and TRBJ2-6; D gene unclear. Germline V gene sequence: CDR1 LGHDT, CDR2 YNNKEL (reference sequence). Trimming took 2 bases from V and 2 from J, leaving 7 bases between them. The CDR3 contains 15 residues. The CDR3 spells CASSQSGPGANVLTF. DNA of the CDR3: TGTGCCAGCAGCCAAAGTGGGCCTGGGGCCAACGTCCTGACTTTC.

This clone was recorded only once. The chain recombines TRBV4-2 with TRBJ1-1; D possibly corresponds to TRBD1 (5 bases). Germline V lookup: CDR1 LGHNA, CDR2 YNFKEQ. The CDR3 contains 18 residues. The V end lost 2 bases, the J end lost 3 bases, and 22 bases lay between the germline ends. The CDR3, as DNA: TGTGCCAGCAGCCAATACCCTGTGTCCGGGACTGCCGACACTGAAGCTTTCTTT. Translating gives CASSQYPVSGTADTEAFF.

This clone is a singleton in its sample. The rearrangement joins TRBV19 to TRBJ2-3; 11 bases align to TRBD2. The V segment lost 5 bases and the J segment 3 bases; nucleotides outside the gene matches: 13. This CDR3 has 18 residues. Per germline, CDR1 LNHDA and CDR2 SQIVND (reference sequence). Here the CDR3 DNA reads TGTGCCAGTAGTCGTATAGCGGGAGGGCCCTCGGGAACAGATACGCAGTATTTT. Its protein is CASSRIAGGPSGTDTQYF.

This chain uses TRBV4-1 with TRBJ2-7; perhaps TRBD1 as D (5 bases). Trimming took off 4 bases at V and 3 bases at J, with 13 bases between the two ends. Germline loops: CDR1 MGHRA, CDR2 YSYEKL. The CDR3 has 14 residues. CDR3 nucleotide sequence: TGCGCCAGCAGCCGCTATGAGCAGGGCTACGAGCAGTACTTC. Translating it yields CASSRYEQGYEQYF.

V gene TRBV10-3 combines with J gene TRBJ1-5, with 7 nucleotides matching TRBD1. Losses at the gene ends were 10 bases for V and 6 bases for J; bases not matched to a gene: 9. Germline-derived CDR1 and CDR2 are ENHRY and SYGVKD. This CDR3 has 13 residues. CDR3 protein: CATSRQGGQPQHF. CDR3 nucleotides: TGTGCCACGTCCCGACAGGGAGGTCAGCCCCAGCATTTT.

The V gene is TRBV19, the J gene TRBJ2-3, with 11 bases aligning to TRBD2. The length of the CDR3 is 16 residues. Germline V gene lookup returns CDR1 LNHDA and CDR2 SQIVND (reference sequence). Unmatched junction bases numbered 12, after V lost 8 bases and J lost 5 bases. The CDR3 protein is CASGKTSGSYLDTQYF. The DNA for the CDR3 is TGTGCCAGTGGGAAAACTAGCGGGAGTTATCTAGATACGCAGTATTTT.

The chain combines TRBV5-1 with TRBJ2-7; 9 bases are shared with TRBD1. Germline V gives CDR1 SGHRS, CDR2 YFSETQ. The CDR3 runs to 14 residues. J was trimmed by 5 bases and V by 4 bases; bases with no gene match: 7. The CDR3 protein is CASSRRTGEDEQYF. The CDR3 region has the DNA TGCGCCAGCAGCCGAAGGACAGGGGAAGACGAGCAGTACTTC.

The V call is TRBV29-1, the J call TRBJ1-2; 7 positions match TRBD1. The CDR3 length is 12 residues. With V trimmed by 4 bases and J by 5 bases, 4 bases remained unmatched. The V gene's germline CDR1 is SQVTM and CDR2 ANQGSEA. The CDR3, as DNA: TGCAGCGTTGGACAGGGCAGTTATGGCTACACCTTC. Translation: CSVGQGSYGYTF.

The DNA for the CDR3 is TGCGCCAGCAGCTTTAGCGGGAGAGCAGAGACCCAGTACTTC. Its translation: CASSFSGRAETQYF. The chain is built from TRBV5-1 and TRBJ2-5; 9 bases are a match to TRBD2. The CDR3 is 14 amino acids. Germline CDR1 is SGHRS and CDR2 is YFSETQ. V lost 2 bases to trimming and J lost 4 bases; unmatched junction nucleotides: 3.

This clone has more than one count but fewer than ten. The genes are TRBV6-5 and TRBJ1-5; TRBD1 agrees at 8 bases. The CDR3 spans 15 residues. V shed 7 bases and J 6 bases; nucleotides not matched to a gene: 11. Germline loops: CDR1 MNHEY, CDR2 SVGAGI. Here the CDR3 DNA reads TGTGCCAGCACCGCCCAGGCAGGGGGCGGTCAGCCCCAGCATTTT. Encoded protein: CASTAQAGGGQPQHF.

The chain recombines TRBV11-2 with TRBJ2-6, with D unclear. This CDR3 has 15 amino acids. Germline V CDR1 and CDR2: SGHAT, FQNNGV. V shed 0 bases and J shed 4 bases, with 7 bases lying between them. The CDR3 region is CASSLEASGANVLTF. In DNA, the CDR3 is TGTGCCAGCAGCTTAGAGGCCTCAGGGGCCAACGTCCTGACTTTC.

The genes are TRBV4-1 and TRBJ2-2, with 10 bases aligning to TRBD2. The CDR3 covers 17 residues. Trimming removed 1 base from V and 6 bases from J; junction bases left unmatched: 8. Germline loops: CDR1 MGHRA, CDR2 YSYEKL. The CDR3 region is CASSQAASGRASGELFF. The CDR3 DNA follows: TGCGCCAGCAGCCAAGCGGCGAGCGGGAGGGCCTCCGGGGAGCTGTTTTTT.

The gene calls are TRBV4-1 and TRBJ2-2, with TRBD2 identical over 11 bases. V was pared by 0 bases and J by 1 base, with 7 bases of the junction left unmatched. The CDR3 runs to 19 residues. Germline assignment: CDR1 MGHRA and CDR2 YSYEKL. As DNA, the CDR3 is TGCGCCAGCAGCCAAGATCTGGCTAGCGGGAGGAAGAACACCGGGGAGCTGTTTTTT. This sequence encodes CASSQDLASGRKNTGELFF.